The 4 T cell receptor beta chains listed next were all sequenced from one sample in a study of blood T cell repertoires in COVID-19. Sequencing used immunoSEQ multiplex PCR; TCRdb keeps in-frame clones, though not all of them. Seen here are 55,000 to 65,000 clones, 75% to 90% observed once, and the top ten hold over 11%. The sequenced material came from peripheral blood. Receptor source: an older woman with active COVID-19.

This chain joins TRBV10-3 and TRBJ2-5; weak D call: TRBD1 (5 bases). CDR3 length equals 14 residues. V was cut by 6 bases and J by 4 bases, with 15 bases left in between. Per the germline V gene, CDR1 is ENHRY and CDR2 is SYGVKD. CDR3 DNA sequence: TGTGCCATCAGGGACATTGATGGAACAGAGACCCAGTACTTC. Amino acids: CAIRDIDGTETQYF.

The V gene is TRBV9, the J gene TRBJ2-1; TRBD2 aligns across 11 bases. V lost 4 bases and J lost 2; bases outside the gene matches: 11. The CDR3 is 18 amino acids. Germline values: CDR1 SGDLS, CDR2 YYNGEE. The DNA of the CDR3 is TGTGCCAGCAGCCCGGCCGCCCGACTAGCGGGGACCTACAATGAGCAGTTCTTC. Protein: CASSPAARLAGTYNEQFF.

This clone was detected once. This chain connects TRBV19 to TRBJ2-3; TRBD2 agrees at 12 bases. The CDR3 sequence is 17 residues long. J was trimmed by 1 base and V by 4 bases; bases with no gene match: 6. Germline CDR1 and CDR2: LNHDA and SQIVND (reference sequence). The DNA of the CDR3 is TGTGCCAGTAGTACCCAACGACTAGCGGGGGGCACAGATACGCAGTATTTT. It is translated as CASSTQRLAGGTDTQYF.

The chain has TRBV27 and TRBJ1-1; D perhaps matches TRBD1 (5 bases). V shed 6 bases and J shed 1 base, with 12 bases lying between them. CDR1 is MNHEY, CDR2 SMNVEV, per germline (reference sequence). This CDR3 contains 14 residues. This CDR3 is CASSIRVANTEAFF. As DNA, the CDR3 is TGTGCCAGCAGCATCAGGGTTGCGAACACTGAAGCTTTCTTT.